This T cell receptor (beta chain) was found in a study of CDR3 diversity in severe acne. TCRdb recomputed calls from the PCR reads with MiXCR, one row per CDR3 protein. There are about 93,000 distinct CDR3 sequences in the sample; about 48% occur only once, and about 9.4% lies in the top ten. The CDR3 runs 14 residues. Looked up from germline, CDR1 is SQVTM and CDR2 is ANQGSEA. The sample comprised blood. The source is a male donor in good health, serving as a control. The rearrangement uses TRBV29-1 and TRBJ2-5, with 9 bases matching TRBD2. The J call may not be correct, given that the DNA end is closer to TRBJ2-7. DNA of the CDR3: TGCAGCGTCCGGACTAGCGCGACGTCCTACGAGCAGTACTTC. Amino acids: CSVRTSATSYEQYF.